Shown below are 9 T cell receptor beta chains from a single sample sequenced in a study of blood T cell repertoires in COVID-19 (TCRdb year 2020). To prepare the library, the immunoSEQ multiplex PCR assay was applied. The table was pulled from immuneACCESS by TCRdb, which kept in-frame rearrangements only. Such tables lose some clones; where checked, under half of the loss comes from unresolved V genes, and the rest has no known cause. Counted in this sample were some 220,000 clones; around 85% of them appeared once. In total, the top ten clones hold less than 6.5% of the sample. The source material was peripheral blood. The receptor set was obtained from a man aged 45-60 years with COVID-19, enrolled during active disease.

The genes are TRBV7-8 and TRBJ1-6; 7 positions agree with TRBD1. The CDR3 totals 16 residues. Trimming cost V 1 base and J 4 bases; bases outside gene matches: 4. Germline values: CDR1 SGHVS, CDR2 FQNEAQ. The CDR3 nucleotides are TGTGCCAGCAGCTTAGTTCAGGGGGTATATAATTCACCCCTCCACTTT. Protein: CASSLVQGVYNSPLHF.

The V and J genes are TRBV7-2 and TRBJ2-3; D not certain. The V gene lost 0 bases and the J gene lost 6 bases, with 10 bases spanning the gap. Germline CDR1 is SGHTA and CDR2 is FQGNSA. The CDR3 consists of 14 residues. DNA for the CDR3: TGTGCCAGCAGCTTAGCAGAGGTTGGTGATACGCAGTATTTT. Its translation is CASSLAEVGDTQYF.

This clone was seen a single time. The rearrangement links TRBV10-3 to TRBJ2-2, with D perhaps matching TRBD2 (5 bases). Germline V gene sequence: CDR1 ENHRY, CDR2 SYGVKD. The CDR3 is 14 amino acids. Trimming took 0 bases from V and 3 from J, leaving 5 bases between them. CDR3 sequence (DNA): TGTGCCATCAGTGAGTCGAGGGACACCGGGGAGCTGTTTTTT. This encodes CAISESRDTGELFF.

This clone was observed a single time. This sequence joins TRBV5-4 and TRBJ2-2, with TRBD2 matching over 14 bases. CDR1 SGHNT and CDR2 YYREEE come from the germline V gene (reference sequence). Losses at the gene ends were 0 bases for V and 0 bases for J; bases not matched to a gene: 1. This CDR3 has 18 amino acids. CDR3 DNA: TGTGCCAGCAGCTTGGGACTAGCGGGGGGGACGAACACCGGGGAGCTGTTTTTT. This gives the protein CASSLGLAGGTNTGELFF.

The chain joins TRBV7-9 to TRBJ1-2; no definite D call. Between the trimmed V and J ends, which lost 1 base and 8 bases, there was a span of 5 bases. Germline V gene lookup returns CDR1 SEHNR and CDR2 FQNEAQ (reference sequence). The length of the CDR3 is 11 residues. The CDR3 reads CASSLVLGYTF. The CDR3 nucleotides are TGTGCCAGCAGCTTAGTTCTCGGCTACACCTTC.

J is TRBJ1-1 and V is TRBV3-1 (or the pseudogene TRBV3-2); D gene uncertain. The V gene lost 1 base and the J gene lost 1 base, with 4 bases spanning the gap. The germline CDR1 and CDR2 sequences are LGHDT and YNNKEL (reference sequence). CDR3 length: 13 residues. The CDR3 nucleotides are TGTGCCAGCAGCCAAGTCCGGAACACTGAAGCTTTCTTT. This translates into CASSQVRNTEAFF.

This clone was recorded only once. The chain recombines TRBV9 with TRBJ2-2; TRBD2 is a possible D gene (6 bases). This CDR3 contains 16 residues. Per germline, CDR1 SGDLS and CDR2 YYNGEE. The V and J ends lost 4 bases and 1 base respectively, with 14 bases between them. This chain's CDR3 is CASSPWGEVNTGELFF. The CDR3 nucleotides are TGTGCCAGCAGCCCATGGGGGGAGGTGAACACCGGGGAGCTGTTTTTT.

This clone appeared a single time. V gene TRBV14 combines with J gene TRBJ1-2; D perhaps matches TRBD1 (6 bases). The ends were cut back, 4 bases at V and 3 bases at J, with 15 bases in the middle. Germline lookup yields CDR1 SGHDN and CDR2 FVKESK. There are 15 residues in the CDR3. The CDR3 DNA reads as TGTGCCAGCAGCCCCCGGGACACGAAATACTATGGCTACACCTTC. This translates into CASSPRDTKYYGYTF.

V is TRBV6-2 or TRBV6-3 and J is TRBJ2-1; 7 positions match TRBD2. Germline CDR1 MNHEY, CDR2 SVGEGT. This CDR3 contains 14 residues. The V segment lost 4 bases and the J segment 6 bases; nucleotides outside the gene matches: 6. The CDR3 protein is CASSLQRGINEQFF. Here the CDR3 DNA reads TGTGCCAGCAGTTTGCAGCGGGGTATCAATGAGCAGTTCTTC.